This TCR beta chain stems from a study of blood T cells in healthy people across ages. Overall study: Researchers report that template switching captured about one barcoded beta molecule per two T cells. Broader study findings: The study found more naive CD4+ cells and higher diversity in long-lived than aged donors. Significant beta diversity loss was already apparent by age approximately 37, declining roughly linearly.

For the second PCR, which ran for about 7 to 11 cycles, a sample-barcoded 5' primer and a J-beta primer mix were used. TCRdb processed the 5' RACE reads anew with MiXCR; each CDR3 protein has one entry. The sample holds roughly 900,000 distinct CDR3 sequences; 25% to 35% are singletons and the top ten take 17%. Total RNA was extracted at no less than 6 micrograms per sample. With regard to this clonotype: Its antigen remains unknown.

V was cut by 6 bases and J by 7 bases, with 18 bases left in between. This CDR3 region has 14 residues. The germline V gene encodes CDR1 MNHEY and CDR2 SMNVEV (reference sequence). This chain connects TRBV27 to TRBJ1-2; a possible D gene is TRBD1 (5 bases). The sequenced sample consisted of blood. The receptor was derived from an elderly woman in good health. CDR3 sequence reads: CASRAPGTFSGYTF. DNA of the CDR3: TGTGCCAGCAGGGCTCCGGGGACCTTCTCTGGCTACACCTTC.